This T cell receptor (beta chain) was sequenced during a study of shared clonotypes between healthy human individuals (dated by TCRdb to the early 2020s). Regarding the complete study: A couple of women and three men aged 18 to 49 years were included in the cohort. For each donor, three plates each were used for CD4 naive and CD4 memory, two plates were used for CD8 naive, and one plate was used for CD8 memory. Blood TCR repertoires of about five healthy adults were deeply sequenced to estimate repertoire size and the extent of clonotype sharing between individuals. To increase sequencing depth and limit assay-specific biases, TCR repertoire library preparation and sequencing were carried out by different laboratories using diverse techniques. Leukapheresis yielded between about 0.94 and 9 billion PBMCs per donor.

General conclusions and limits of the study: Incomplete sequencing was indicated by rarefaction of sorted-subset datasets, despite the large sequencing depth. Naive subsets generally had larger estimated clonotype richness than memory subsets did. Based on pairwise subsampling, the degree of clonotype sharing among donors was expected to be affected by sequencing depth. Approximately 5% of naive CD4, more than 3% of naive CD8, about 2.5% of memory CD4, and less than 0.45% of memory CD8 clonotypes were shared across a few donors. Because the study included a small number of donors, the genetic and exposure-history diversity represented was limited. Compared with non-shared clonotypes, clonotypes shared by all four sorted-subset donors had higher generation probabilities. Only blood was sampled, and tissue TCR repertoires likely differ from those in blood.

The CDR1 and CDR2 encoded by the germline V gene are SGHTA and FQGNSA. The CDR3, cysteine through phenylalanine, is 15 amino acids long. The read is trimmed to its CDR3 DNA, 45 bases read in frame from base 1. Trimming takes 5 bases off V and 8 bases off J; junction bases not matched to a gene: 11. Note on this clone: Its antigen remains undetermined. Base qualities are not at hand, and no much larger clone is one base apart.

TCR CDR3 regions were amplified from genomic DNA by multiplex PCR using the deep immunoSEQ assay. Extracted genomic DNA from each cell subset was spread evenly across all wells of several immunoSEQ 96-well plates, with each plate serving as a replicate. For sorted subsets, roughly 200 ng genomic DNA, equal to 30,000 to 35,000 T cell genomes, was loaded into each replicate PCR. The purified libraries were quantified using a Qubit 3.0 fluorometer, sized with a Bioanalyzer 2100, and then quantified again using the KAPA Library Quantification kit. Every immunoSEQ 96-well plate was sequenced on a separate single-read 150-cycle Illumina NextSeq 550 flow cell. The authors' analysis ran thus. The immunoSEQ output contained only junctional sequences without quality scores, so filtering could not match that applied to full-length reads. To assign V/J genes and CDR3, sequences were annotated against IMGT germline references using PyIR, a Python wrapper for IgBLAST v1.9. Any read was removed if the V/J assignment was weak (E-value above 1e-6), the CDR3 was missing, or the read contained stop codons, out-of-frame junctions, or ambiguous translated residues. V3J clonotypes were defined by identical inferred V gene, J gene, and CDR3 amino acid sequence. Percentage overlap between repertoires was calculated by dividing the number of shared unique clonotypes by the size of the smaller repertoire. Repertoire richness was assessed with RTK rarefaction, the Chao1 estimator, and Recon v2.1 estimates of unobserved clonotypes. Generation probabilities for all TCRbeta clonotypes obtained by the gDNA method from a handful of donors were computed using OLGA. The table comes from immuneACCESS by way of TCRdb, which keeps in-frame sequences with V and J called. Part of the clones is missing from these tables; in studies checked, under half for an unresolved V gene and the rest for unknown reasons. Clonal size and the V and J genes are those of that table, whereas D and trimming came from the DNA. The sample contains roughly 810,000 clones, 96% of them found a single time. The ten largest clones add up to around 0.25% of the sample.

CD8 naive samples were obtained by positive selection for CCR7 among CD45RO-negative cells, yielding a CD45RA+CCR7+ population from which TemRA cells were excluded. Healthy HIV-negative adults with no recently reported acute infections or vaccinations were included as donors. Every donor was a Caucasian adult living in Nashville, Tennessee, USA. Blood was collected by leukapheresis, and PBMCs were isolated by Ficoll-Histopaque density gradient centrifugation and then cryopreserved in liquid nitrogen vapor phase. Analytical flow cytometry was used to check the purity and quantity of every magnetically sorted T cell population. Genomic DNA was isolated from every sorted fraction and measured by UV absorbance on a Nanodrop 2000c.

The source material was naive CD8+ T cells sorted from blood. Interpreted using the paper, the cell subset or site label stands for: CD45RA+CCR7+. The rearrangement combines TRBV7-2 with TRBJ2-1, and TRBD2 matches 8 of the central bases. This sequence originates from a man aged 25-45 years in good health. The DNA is TGTGCCAGCAGCCGTGGTTTAGCGGGATCGCATGAGCAGTTCTTC. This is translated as CASSRGLAGSHEQFF.